Each of the 5 T cell receptor beta chains below was sequenced from the same sample in a study of human T cells and chemical hapten exposure (dated by TCRdb to about 2021). What this sample's time point label stands for: healthy volunteer bleed at 6 weeks. Total RNA was extracted from unfractionated whole blood that had been collected in Tempus Blood RNA tubes. Library construction relied on RACE. The listed sequencing device is NextSeq 500. TCRdb reran the public reads through fastp at Q25 and MiXCR, keeping productive beta chains. Each entry merges the rows of one CDR3 protein and shows their most common DNA and genes. The sample includes approximately 84,000 distinct CDR3 sequences, with approximately 8% observed a single time. Under 2% of the sample is in the top ten clones. Sequencing used whole blood. These receptors all come from a male donor in good health. Some clones in this sample may be carry-over from other donors' samples.

The chain is built from TRBV12-3 or TRBV12-4 and TRBJ2-7; no clear D gene. V shed 3 bases and J shed 0 bases, with 9 bases lying between them. The CDR3 spans 14 residues. CDR3 region: CASSFRAGSYEQYF. DNA for the CDR3: TGTGCCAGCAGTTTCCGGGCAGGCTCCTACGAGCAGTACTTC.

This clonotype was counted a few times. The chain carries TRBV10-3 and TRBJ2-7; 7 bases agree with TRBD1. The CDR3 covers 13 residues. The germline CDR1 and CDR2 sequences are ENHRY and SYGVKD. Germline trimming cut 4 bases from V and 4 bases from J; bases unmatched to any gene: 4. This CDR3 is CAISGGDSYEQYF. In nucleotides, the CDR3 is TGTGCCATCAGTGGTGGGGACAGTTACGAGCAGTACTTC.

V gene TRBV10-2 combines with J gene TRBJ1-1; a weak D match, TRBD1 (5 bases). Trimming shortened V by 5 bases and J by 5 bases, and 15 bases separated the two germline ends. Per the germline V gene, CDR1 is WSHSY and CDR2 is SAAADI. This CDR3 region has 14 residues. CDR3 residues: CASSMDTFRTEAFF. As DNA, the CDR3 is TGCGCCAGCAGTATGGACACGTTCCGGACTGAAGCTTTCTTT.

The chain joins TRBV5-4 to TRBJ1-1; D is possibly TRBD1 (6 bases). Germline lookup yields CDR1 SGHNT and CDR2 YYREEE (reference sequence). The CDR3 is made up of 15 amino acids. V lost 1 base and J lost 4, with 14 bases in between. The CDR3 loop is CASSLKNQGSTEAFF. The CDR3 DNA reads as TGTGCCAGCAGCTTGAAGAACCAGGGGAGCACTGAAGCTTTCTTT.

This sequence joins TRBV6-1 and TRBJ2-6, with D possibly matching TRBD1 (6 bases). The V gene's germline CDR1 is MNHNS and CDR2 SASEGT. V gave up 4 bases and J gave up 8 bases, with 18 bases separating them. The CDR3 contains 16 residues. The CDR3 DNA sequence: TGTGCCAGCAGTGTCTTCCTGGGACACCCTTCCAACGTCCTGACTTTC. It translates to CASSVFLGHPSNVLTF.